These 8 T cell receptor beta chains were all obtained from the same sample, sequenced in a study of metastatic and nonmetastatic thyroid tumors. No treatment had been given to any patient before thyroid surgery. TCRdb called clones again from the PCR reads with MiXCR. There are just over 70,000 clones in the sample; roughly 18% occur only once, and roughly 13% lies in the top ten. Sequences were obtained from blood. The receptors derive from a female donor with papillary thyroid cancer or a benign thyroid nodule (not recorded which). Some clones in this sample may be carry-over from other donors' samples.

This chain links TRBV9 with TRBJ2-3, with D perhaps assigned TRBD1 or TRBD2 (6 bases each). Germline-derived CDR1 and CDR2 are SGDLS and YYNGEE. This CDR3 has 15 residues. V shed 4 bases and J shed 2 bases, with 14 bases lying between them. The CDR3 protein is CASSPRDTYTDTQYF. For the CDR3, the DNA is TGTGCCAGCAGCCCGCGGGACACCTACACAGATACGCAGTATTTT.

CDR3 nucleotides: TGCGCCAGCAGCTTGCAGGACGGCTCCTACGAGCAGTACTTC. Its translation: CASSLQDGSYEQYF. The V and J genes are TRBV5-1 and TRBJ2-7; D is undetermined. V was trimmed by 1 base and J by 0 bases, leaving 8 bases between them. Per germline, CDR1 SGHRS and CDR2 YFSETQ. The CDR3 runs 14 residues. The full variable domain, in which reference TRBV5-1 and TRBJ2-7 provide the parts outside the CDR3, is KAGVTQTPRYLIKTRGQQVTLSCSPISGHRSVSWYQQTPGQGLQFLFEYFSETQRNKGNFPGRFSGRQFSNSRSEMNVSTLELGDSALYLCASSLQDGSYEQYFGPGTRLTVT.

Many counts were recorded for this clone. The V call is TRBV12-3 or TRBV12-4, the J call TRBJ1-5, with D uncertain. The V and J ends lost 1 base and 6 bases respectively, with 10 bases between them. CDR3 length equals 14 residues. This chain's CDR3 is CASSLGQARQPQHF. The DNA for the CDR3 is TGTGCCAGCAGTTTAGGACAAGCCCGTCAGCCCCAGCATTTT.

Concerning this clone itself: The junction differs from germline at one of its ends, possibly a read error. This chain connects TRBV7-2 to TRBJ2-2, with 7 bases fitting TRBD1. This CDR3 region has 16 residues. Per the germline V gene, CDR1 is SGHTA and CDR2 is FQGNSA. In DNA, the CDR3 is TGTGCCAGCAGCTTAGCCGGGACAGTGTTTCCCTGGGAGTTGTTTTTT. Translation: CASSLAGTVFPWELFF.

This clone has at least ten counts. V gene TRBV30 combines with J gene TRBJ2-1; possibly TRBD1 or TRBD2 for D (5 bases each). CDR1 and CDR2 (germline): GTSNPN, SVGIG (reference sequence). V was shortened by 4 bases and J by 3 bases, with 13 bases between the two germline ends. This CDR3 has 14 amino acids. CDR3 bases: TGTGCCTGGAACGTGGGGACCCTCTACAATGAGCAGTTCTTC. Translation gives CAWNVGTLYNEQFF.

This clone has ten or more counts. The gene calls are TRBV30 and TRBJ1-2; 8 positions match TRBD1. This CDR3 is built from 14 residues. CDR1 is GTSNPN and CDR2 is SVGIG in the germline V gene (reference sequence). The trim removed 1 base at V and 6 bases at J, leaving 7 bases unmatched. CDR3 region: CAWSGTGRPDGYTF. The CDR3 DNA is TGTGCCTGGAGTGGGACAGGGAGGCCCGATGGCTACACCTTC.

Ten or more counts support this clone. The V and J genes are TRBV20-1 and TRBJ1-4; TRBD1 aligns across 10 bases. Germline V gene sequence: CDR1 DFQATT, CDR2 SNEGSKA (reference sequence). V lost 4 bases and J lost 5; bases outside the gene matches: 7. The CDR3 totals 15 residues. The CDR3: CSATNPDRGNEKLFF. The DNA of the CDR3 is TGCAGTGCTACCAACCCGGACAGGGGGAATGAAAAACTGTTTTTT.

CDR3 sequence: CASSVMVPSVDNEQFF. DNA for the CDR3: TGTGCCAGCAGCGTAATGGTCCCTAGCGTAGACAATGAGCAGTTCTTC. The rearrangement joins TRBV9 to TRBJ2-1; a possible D gene is TRBD2 (6 bases). This CDR3 is 16 amino acids long. Trimming removed 1 base from V and 5 bases from J, with 16 bases in between. Germline lookup yields CDR1 SGDLS and CDR2 YYNGEE.